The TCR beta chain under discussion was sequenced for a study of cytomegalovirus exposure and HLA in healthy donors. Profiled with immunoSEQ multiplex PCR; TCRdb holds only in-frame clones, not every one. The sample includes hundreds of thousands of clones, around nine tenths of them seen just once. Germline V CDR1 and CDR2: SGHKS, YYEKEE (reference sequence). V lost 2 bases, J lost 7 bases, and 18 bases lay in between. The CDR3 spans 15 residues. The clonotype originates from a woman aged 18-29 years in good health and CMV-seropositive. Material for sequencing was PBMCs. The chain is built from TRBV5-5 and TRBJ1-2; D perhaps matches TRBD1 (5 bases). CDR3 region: CASSFGQGILLGYTF. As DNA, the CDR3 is TGTGCCAGCAGCTTTGGCCAGGGAATTCTTCTTGGCTACACCTTC.